Listed here is a single T cell receptor beta chain. Researchers prepared the TCRbeta library using unique molecular identifiers, the study reports. TCRdb re-derived calls from the PCR reads in MiXCR, one entry per CDR3 protein. This table has 600,000 to 700,000 distinct CDR3 sequences, roughly 15% appearing once. The data were taken from a study of T-cell reconstitution after alpha-beta-depleted transplantation in children. The sample in question was PBMCs from the stem cell graft donor, obtained from the stem cell graft. The source is a human donor who donated a stem cell graft to a child with acute myeloid leukemia.

Here the CDR3 DNA reads TGTGCCAGCAGTTTAGGCAGGACTTATAGCAATCAGCCCCAGCATTTT. It yields the protein CASSLGRTYSNQPQHF. The rearrangement links TRBV12-3 or TRBV12-4 to TRBJ1-5, with D uncertain. The CDR3 contains 16 residues. Trimming stripped 1 base from V and 0 bases from J, with 10 bases between.